This is a list of T cell receptor beta chains from one sample in a study of CD4+ T cells in melanoma. Here immunoSEQ multiplex PCR was the method, and the copy in TCRdb shows in-frame clones only, minus some. The sample consists of some 13,000 clones, 60% to 85% of them appearing once. The sequenced sample consisted of cells from a culture (not recorded whether cultured in vitro). These receptors were taken from a human donor with melanoma. Each CDR3 is given without its conserved first and last residue. Fields, in order: clone size, V gene, CDR3 protein. Not all rows give a size; the values are once, few, many and, for expanded clones, a class.

-	TRBV10-3	ASHSMGQPQH
once	TRBV5-6	ASSLRNSRGNQPQH
-	TRBV25-1	ASGREGTNEKLF
-	TRBV18	ASSPIPGGYT
few	TRBV5-1	ASSALGASKYEQY
-	TRBV6-6	ASGAGSPGEQY
-	TRBV2	ASSEAGPPGDTQY
once	TRBV9	ASSVGTGASPLH
-	TRBV6-1	ASSEYGSGTSGANVLT
-	TRBV19	ASSMKGSGSNEQF
-	TRBV5-8	ASSLGRGVTSGTDTQY
-	TRBV30	AYAHGRDGELF
-	TRBV6-6	ASSRAGTAGETQY
few	TRBV7-2	ASSYGRNEKLF
-	TRBV5-5	ASSLRQSTNTEAF
-	TRBV6-5	ASRGILYGYT
-	TRBV19	ASSIRGGGEKLF
-	TRBV18	ASSPPGRSAYEQY
once	TRBV2	ASSRQGLGYEQY
once	TRBV19	ASSGRPPTGELF
once	TRBV6-1	ASSDPAVNGNTIY
-	TRBV6-6	ASRGKEFHGYGYT
-	TRBV9	ASSVDGDSYNEQF
-	TRBV7-9	ASSSDAGGEKLF
-	TRBV11-1	ASSSTGIEQY
-	TRBV9	ASSTRPERAEAF
-	TRBV4-1	ASSRTNRDEQY
-	TRBV2	ASSDLSGLDYEQY
-	TRBV5-6	ASSFRPGRSVQGANVLT
once	TRBV7-6	ASSLTSGGQGTQY
-	TRBV5-1	ASSYEGTYEQY
-	TRBV28	ASSSHAGGSNVLT
-	TRBV6-6	ASSYGAGGFYGYT
-	TRBV19	ASRGTLTPEAF
-	TRBV11-2	ASSLAVGLSYEQY
-	TRBV5-6	ASSLGGFEAF